This TCR beta chain stems from a study of Graves' ophthalmopathy and Graves' hyperthyroidism. RNA transcripts were the source from which TCR beta CDR3 regions were amplified. HTBI primers were used in a first-round RT-PCR, which preceded a second-round multiplex PCR. One entry per CDR3 protein, called by TCRdb with MiXCR from the multiplex PCR reads. The repertoire includes hundreds of thousands of distinct CDR3 sequences, 20% to 25% of them detected once, and around 3.1% sits in the top ten. This clonotype has ten or more counts. Germline assignment: CDR1 LGHNA and CDR2 YSLEER. The CDR3 sequence is 14 residues long. V was cut by 3 bases and J by 8 bases, with 11 bases left in between.

This chain links TRBV4-3 with TRBJ1-6; D may be TRBD1 (5 bases). The TCR comes from a woman aged 18-30 years with stable Graves' hyperthyroidism. The sequenced material came from peripheral blood. The CDR3: CASSHRVGDSPLHF. In DNA form, the CDR3 reads TGCGCCAGCAGCCACAGGGTGGGAGATTCACCCCTCCACTTT.